Listed here are 16 T cell receptor beta chains from one sample, sequenced in a study of shared clonotypes between healthy human individuals. TCRdb keeps only in-frame clones here, not all; method: immunoSEQ multiplex PCR. The sample yields around 1.4 million clones, about 98.5% seen once. The sequencing input was naive CD4+ T cells sorted from blood. Subset described: CD45RA+ positively selected. The receptors were sampled from a man younger than 40 in good health.

The chain uses TRBV18 and TRBJ1-1; tentatively, D is TRBD1 (6 bases). Germline CDR1 reads KGHSH; CDR2 reads LQKENI. The length of the CDR3 is 15 residues. Trimming took 5 bases from V and 4 from J, leaving 17 bases between them. CDR3 nucleotide sequence: TGTGCCAGCTCATTAACAGGGAAAGGGGGCACTGAAGCTTTCTTT. The encoded protein is CASSLTGKGGTEAFF.

This sequence joins TRBV28 and TRBJ1-2; 7 bases agree with TRBD1. The CDR3 is made up of 12 amino acids. J was trimmed by 5 bases and V by 7 bases; bases with no gene match: 4. Looked up from germline, CDR1 is MDHEN and CDR2 is SYDVKM. CDR3 coding DNA: TGTGCCAGCACCACGACAGGGTATGGCTACACCTTC. Protein: CASTTTGYGYTF.

The V gene is TRBV6-1, the J gene TRBJ2-1; TRBD2 agrees at 12 bases. V lost 6 bases to trimming and J lost 9 bases; unmatched junction nucleotides: 6. The CDR3 is 14 residues long. Germline V lookup: CDR1 MNHNS, CDR2 SASEGT. The CDR3 bases are TGTGCCAGCAGGCGACTAGCGGGAGCCATTGAGCAGTTCTTC. Translating gives CASRRLAGAIEQFF.

The chain carries TRBV9 and TRBJ2-2, with TRBD2 identical over 9 bases. Per germline, CDR1 SGDLS and CDR2 YYNGEE. Trimming took 0 bases from V and 6 from J; bases not matched to a gene: 3. The CDR3 loop spans 15 amino acids. CDR3 loop: CASSVVAGVSGELFF. DNA of the CDR3: TGTGCCAGCAGCGTAGTAGCGGGAGTCTCCGGGGAGCTGTTTTTT.

A word on this clone: At one boundary the junction diverges from the germline segment, which might be a read error. V is TRBV28 and J is TRBJ2-7, with 9 bases fitting TRBD1. The CDR3 contains 16 residues. Germline CDR1 MDHEN, CDR2 SYDVKM. In nucleotides, the CDR3 is TGTGCCAGCAGACCCTCGGGGGGACAGGGCTCCGACGAGCAGTACTTC. Translation: CASRPSGGQGSDEQYF.

The chain employs TRBV9 and TRBJ1-4; D remains ambiguous. Germline V gene data show CDR1 as SGDLS and CDR2 as YYNGEE. Trimming removed 4 bases at V and 8 bases at J, with 18 bases between. CDR3 length: 15 residues. The CDR3 sequence is CASSQSGRASEKLFF. DNA for the CDR3: TGTGCCAGCAGCCAGTCCGGACGGGCAAGCGAAAAACTGTTTTTT. Complete variable domain (other parts from reference TRBV9 and TRBJ1-4): DSGVTQTPKHLITATGQRVTLRCSPRSGDLSVYWYQQSLDQGLQFLIQYYNGEERAKGNILERFSAQQFPDLHSELNLSSLELGDSALYFCASSQSGRASEKLFFGSGTQLSVL.

This clone was counted a single time. Other DNA sequences in this sample translate to the same CDR3. The chain couples TRBV18 to TRBJ2-1; 9 positions match TRBD2. This CDR3 comprises 15 residues. V was pared by 3 bases and J by 6 bases, with 6 bases of the junction left unmatched. Germline loops: CDR1 KGHSH, CDR2 LQKENI. The DNA of the CDR3 is TGTGCCAGCTCACCCCCGGGACTAGCAAGCAATGAGCAGTTCTTC. It codes for CASSPPGLASNEQFF.

The chain combines TRBV5-4 with TRBJ1-1; D is unresolved. Trimming left V 5 bases short and J 1 base short, with 6 bases between. Germline values: CDR1 SGHNT, CDR2 YYREEE (reference sequence). The CDR3 consists of 12 residues. The chain's CDR3 is CASRSRNTEAFF. CDR3 bases: TGTGCCAGCAGGTCCCGGAACACTGAAGCTTTCTTT. The entire variable domain, with the rest obtained from reference TRBV5-4 and TRBJ1-1, is as follows: ETGVTQSPTHLIKTRGQQVTLRCSSQSGHNTVSWYQQALGQGPQFIFQYYREEENGRGNFPPRFSGLQFPNYSSELNVNALELDDSALYLCASRSRNTEAFFGQGTRLTVV.

The chain uses TRBV6-6 and TRBJ1-1, with 7 bases lining up with TRBD1. V was clipped by 5 bases and J by 3 bases; unmatched bases: 6. This CDR3 spans 14 amino acids. Germline CDR1 MNHNY, CDR2 SVGAGI (reference sequence). CDR3 bases: TGTGCCAGCAGTGGACAGGTCGGTGACACTGAAGCTTTCTTT. Protein product: CASSGQVGDTEAFF.

This sequence joins TRBV4-2 and TRBJ2-2, with 10 bases aligning to TRBD2. The germline gives CDR1 LGHNA, CDR2 YNFKEQ. The CDR3 is 16 amino acids. The V and J ends lost 4 bases and 3 bases, in that order; junction bases with no gene match: 5. This CDR3 is CASSPLAGAHTGELFF. Here the CDR3 DNA reads TGTGCCAGCAGCCCCCTAGCGGGAGCTCACACCGGGGAGCTGTTTTTT.

CDR3 loop: CAWSAHGDQPQHF. The CDR3 region has the DNA TGTGCCTGGAGTGCCCATGGGGATCAGCCCCAGCATTTT. V usage is TRBV30 and J usage is TRBJ1-5; D is unresolved. Germline V gene lookup returns CDR1 GTSNPN and CDR2 SVGIG (reference sequence). The CDR3 length is 13 residues. V lost 1 base and J 5 bases, leaving 9 bases between the germline ends.

The rearrangement joins TRBV18 to TRBJ2-1, with unresolved D. V lost 3 bases and J 0 bases, leaving 12 bases between the germline ends. The CDR3 contains 16 residues. Germline CDR1 KGHSH, CDR2 LQKENI. The CDR3 sequence: CASSPNILSSYNEQFF. The CDR3 bases are TGTGCCAGCTCACCTAACATACTTAGCTCCTACAATGAGCAGTTCTTC.

The chain carries TRBV7-2 and TRBJ1-2; D may be TRBD1 (6 bases). This CDR3 region has 16 residues. Looked up from germline, CDR1 is SGHTA and CDR2 is FQGNSA. Trimming left V 2 bases short and J 5 bases short, with 18 bases between. The CDR3 DNA sequence: TGTGCCAGCAGCTTAACTGGGACGGGGGCCGGGTATGGCTACACCTTC. As protein: CASSLTGTGAGYGYTF.

This chain joins TRBV19 and TRBJ2-5, with D perhaps being TRBD1 or TRBD2 (6 bases each). The germline V and J ends were trimmed by 6 bases and 2 bases, with 16 bases remaining between them. CDR1 is LNHDA and CDR2 is SQIVND in the germline V gene (reference sequence). There are 15 residues in the CDR3. The CDR3 loop is CASSLRGGRQETQYF. The CDR3 DNA sequence: TGTGCCAGTAGCCTCAGGGGAGGCCGTCAAGAGACCCAGTACTTC.

The chain recombines TRBV10-1 with TRBJ2-1; 8 nucleotides agree with TRBD2. Losses at the gene ends were 3 bases for V and 4 bases for J; bases not matched to a gene: 5. This CDR3 region has 15 residues. Germline lookup yields CDR1 WNHNN and CDR2 SYGVQD (reference sequence). The chain's CDR3 is CASSEGSGAYNEQFF. The CDR3 bases are TGCGCCAGCAGTGAAGGTAGCGGGGCATACAATGAGCAGTTCTTC.

With respect to this clone: The same CDR3 arises from other DNA sequences in this sample as well. As DNA, the CDR3 is TGTGCCAGCAGCCGTACCTACGAGCAGTACTTC. Translating gives CASSRTYEQYF. This chain joins TRBV14 and TRBJ2-7; the D is unclear. The germline V and J ends were trimmed by 4 bases and 2 bases, with 3 bases remaining between them. Germline V gene sequence: CDR1 SGHDN, CDR2 FVKESK. This CDR3 comprises 11 residues.